This T cell receptor (beta chain) was captured in a study of shared clonotypes between healthy human individuals. Study conclusions and caveats: Donor clonotype sharing was expected to depend on sequencing depth. Larger richness was generally estimated for naive than memory subsets.

Positive CCR7 selection of CD45RO-negative cells yielded the naive CD8 cells, and terminally differentiated effector memory CD45RA+ cells were excluded. On this clone: The antigen remains undetermined.

Only in-frame clones appear in the TCRdb table, and some are missing; sequencing was by immunoSEQ multiplex PCR. The sample yields around 2.1 million clones, roughly 91% seen once. The origin of this receptor is a man aged 18 to 29 in good health. Some clones in this sample may be carry-over from other donors' samples. Sequencing used naive CD8+ T cells from PBMCs.

The CDR3 DNA sequence: TGTGCCAGCAGTTTGAACAGGGTTTCTGGGGCCAACGTCCTGACTTTC. It encodes CASSLNRVSGANVLTF. The V and J genes are TRBV28 and TRBJ2-6, with a possible D match to TRBD1 (6 bases). Germline V CDR1 and CDR2: MDHEN, SYDVKM. This CDR3 has 16 residues. V lost 3 bases, J lost 1 base, and 10 bases lay in between.